This TCR beta chain came from a study of identical twins. Concerning this clonotype itself: Antigen specificity is unknown.

Trimming removed 11 bases at V and 4 bases at J, with 23 bases between. This CDR3 spans 15 amino acids. Looked up from germline, CDR1 is MNHNS and CDR2 is SASEGT. In TCRdb, the 5' RACE reads were re-called with MiXCR into one record per CDR3 protein. Of roughly 1.6 million distinct CDR3 sequences listed, about 32% are singletons. General observations from the study: Twins' excess sharing was less marked for out-of-frame beta sequences. An excess of low generation probability was shown by twin-shared out-of-frame alpha sequences.

Material: cord blood. The V gene is TRBV6-1, the J gene TRBJ1-1; weak D call: TRBD1 (6 bases). This receptor was taken from a newborn girl in good health. The CDR3 loop reads CAARDKQHGGTEAFF. The CDR3 nucleotides read TGTGCCGCTCGGGACAAGCAGCACGGGGGCACTGAAGCTTTCTTT.